These T cell receptor beta chains were read from a single sample in a study of response to subunit inactivated influenza vaccine. TCRdb called the RT-PCR reads again in MiXCR, with one record for every CDR3 protein. The table records about 780,000 distinct CDR3 sequences, approximately 17% of them present only once. The sequencing used PBMCs from blood, collected 4 to 6 days after vaccination. Source of these receptors: a man aged 45-60 years who received an inactivated influenza vaccine. Both conserved end residues are part of each CDR3. D genes are given only for firm matches. Part of the rows lack a size; the others show once, few, many or a class for expanded clones.

abundance	v_gene	j_gene	d_gene	CDR3aa	CDR3nt
NA	TRBV9	TRBJ2-5	TRBD1	CASSVSPGQGYVETQYF	TGTGCCAGCAGCGTATCCCCCGGACAGGGATATGTGGAGACCCAGTACTTC
few	TRBV6-1	TRBJ2-7	NA	CASSAGRGRQYF	TGTGCCAGCAGTGCCGGCCGGGGGCGACAGTACTTC
few	TRBV5-1	TRBJ2-4	NA	CASSSGQNKNIQYF	TGCGCCAGCAGCTCAGGACAAAACAAAAACATTCAGTACTTC
NA	TRBV5-1	TRBJ2-1	TRBD2	CASSDFGGAYNEQFF	TGCGCCAGCAGCGATTTCGGGGGGGCCTACAATGAGCAGTTCTTC
few	TRBV5-5	TRBJ2-7	NA	CASSLYGNEQYF	TGTGCCAGCAGCTTGTATGGGAACGAGCAGTACTTC
NA	TRBV20-1	TRBJ2-7	NA	CSARDRIGSYEQYF	TGCAGTGCTAGAGATAGGATCGGCTCCTACGAGCAGTACTTC
NA	TRBV18	TRBJ2-2	TRBD1	CASSPRDRADGELFF	TGTGCCAGCTCACCCCGGGACAGGGCTGACGGGGAGCTGTTTTTT
once	TRBV5-6	TRBJ2-1	NA	CASSLYRAGREQFF	TGTGCCAGCAGCCTGTACAGGGCTGGGAGGGAGCAGTTCTTC
NA	TRBV12-3/TRBV12-4	TRBJ2-7	TRBD2	CASSLSGYQLRQYF	TGTGCCAGCTCCCTTAGCGGGTACCAGCTAAGGCAGTACTTC
few	TRBV6-2/TRBV6-3	TRBJ1-5	NA	CASSLGPVNQPQHF	TGTGCCAGCAGCCTGGGACCCGTTAATCAGCCCCAGCATTTT
NA	TRBV4-2	TRBJ2-3	NA	CASSQTSGERTDTQYF	TGTGCCAGCAGCCAAACCTCGGGGGAGCGCACAGATACGCAGTATTTT
few	TRBV6-2/TRBV6-3	TRBJ2-7	TRBD2	CASSPPGLAGNELSEQYF	TGTGCCAGCAGTCCGCCGGGACTAGCGGGAAATGAGCTCTCCGAGCAGTACTTC
few	TRBV19	TRBJ2-1	TRBD2	CASSPGTSGRMRQFF	TGTGCCAGTAGCCCCGGGACTAGCGGGAGAATGAGGCAGTTCTTC
NA	TRBV7-7	TRBJ2-1	NA	CASSATFKNEQFF	TGTGCTAGCAGCGCTACATTTAAGAATGAGCAGTTCTTC
NA	TRBV4-3	TRBJ2-5	NA	CASSLSRQRQETQYF	TGCGCCAGCAGCCTTTCGCGACAGAGGCAAGAGACCCAGTACTTC
NA	TRBV4-3	TRBJ2-5	NA	CASSQDRDMGPSQETQYF	TGCGCCAGCAGCCAAGATAGGGACATGGGACCAAGCCAAGAGACCCAGTACTTC
NA	TRBV10-2	TRBJ1-2	TRBD1	CASRRTGEGNGYTF	TGCGCCAGCAGAAGGACAGGGGAAGGGAATGGCTACACCTTC
few	TRBV15	TRBJ2-4	TRBD1	CATSRGSTGIAKNIQYF	TGTGCCACCAGCAGGGGGTCGACAGGGATAGCCAAAAACATTCAGTACTTC
NA	TRBV25-1	TRBJ1-3	NA	CASSAANTIYF	TGTGCCAGCAGTGCCGCTAACACCATATATTTT
NA	TRBV20-1	TRBJ2-7	TRBD1	CSATGTGLAYEQYF	TGCAGTGCAACCGGGACAGGGCTAGCCTACGAGCAGTACTTC
NA	TRBV12-3/TRBV12-4	TRBJ2-5	NA	CASSLGMRQTQYF	TGTGCCAGCAGTTTGGGGATGAGGCAGACCCAGTACTTC
few	TRBV10-3	TRBJ2-1	TRBD2	CAISESTAGGTYNEQFF	TGTGCCATCAGTGAGTCTACCGCGGGGGGGACCTACAATGAGCAGTTCTTC
NA	TRBV6-4	TRBJ2-1	NA	CASSDGWKPYNEQFF	TGTGCCAGCAGTGATGGCTGGAAACCTTACAATGAGCAGTTCTTC
many	TRBV7-2	TRBJ2-1	NA	CASSRVPREEQFF	TGTGCCAGCAGCCGCGTTCCCCGGGAGGAGCAGTTCTTC
many	TRBV29-1	TRBJ2-1	TRBD1	CSVTGDYNEQFF	TGCAGCGTTACAGGGGATTACAATGAGCAGTTCTTC
few	TRBV25-1	TRBJ2-2	TRBD1	CASSEWTGENTGELFF	TGTGCCAGCAGTGAATGGACAGGGGAAAACACCGGGGAGCTGTTTTTT
few	TRBV5-6	TRBJ1-6	NA	CASSAVGAGDSPLHF	TGTGCCAGCAGCGCCGTCGGAGCCGGAGATTCACCCCTCCACTTT
few	TRBV5-8	TRBJ2-7	TRBD1	CASSWRTGRPYEQYF	TGTGCCAGCAGCTGGAGGACAGGGAGACCCTACGAGCAGTACTTC
NA	TRBV7-8	TRBJ2-3	NA	CASSLSPGLLADTQYF	TGTGCCAGCAGCTTATCTCCGGGGCTTTTAGCAGATACGCAGTATTTT
few	TRBV12-3/TRBV12-4	TRBJ2-1	TRBD2	CASRAWEGYNEQFF	TGTGCCAGCAGGGCGTGGGAGGGTTACAATGAGCAGTTCTTC
many	TRBV12-3/TRBV12-4	TRBJ1-1	TRBD1	CASSRDRANTEAFF	TGTGCCAGCAGCAGGGACAGGGCTAACACTGAAGCTTTCTTT
few	TRBV6-5	TRBJ2-7	NA	CASSSYTGSYEQYF	TGTGCCAGCAGTTCCTACACTGGCTCCTACGAGCAGTACTTC
few	TRBV6-1	TRBJ2-7	TRBD1	CASSDTGTGANEQYF	TGTGCCAGCAGTGACACCGGGACAGGGGCAAACGAGCAGTACTTC
few	TRBV7-2	TRBJ2-1	TRBD2	CASERTSGKHEQFF	TGTGCCTCCGAGAGGACTAGCGGGAAGCATGAGCAGTTCTTC
many	TRBV6-2/TRBV6-3	TRBJ2-2	TRBD1	CASRPTGRTNTGELFF	TGTGCCAGCAGACCGACAGGGCGAACGAACACCGGGGAGCTGTTTTTT
NA	TRBV11-1	TRBJ2-5	NA	CASSLPVQETQYF	TGTGCCAGCAGCTTACCAGTTCAAGAGACCCAGTACTTC
NA	TRBV7-2	TRBJ2-7	NA	CASSLDGGLRYEQYF	TGTGCCAGCAGCTTAGATGGGGGGCTTCGCTACGAGCAGTACTTC
NA	TRBV18	TRBJ2-3	TRBD1	CASSITGTAYTDTQYF	TGTGCCAGCTCTATCACCGGGACAGCCTACACAGATACGCAGTATTTT
many	TRBV5-1	TRBJ1-2	NA	CASSFRTHHGYTF	TGCGCCAGCAGCTTTCGGACCCACCATGGCTACACCTTC
NA	TRBV4-1	TRBJ2-1	NA	CASSRLGLDEQFF	TGCGCCAGCAGCCGTTTGGGGCTGGATGAGCAGTTCTTC
few	TRBV7-2	TRBJ1-3	NA	CASSLDRLSSGNTIYF	TGTGCCAGCAGCTTAGACAGGTTATCCTCTGGAAACACCATATATTTT
few	TRBV7-2	TRBJ1-5	TRBD1	CASSQGQARLNQPQHF	TGTGCCAGCAGCCAGGGACAGGCTAGATTGAATCAGCCCCAGCATTTT
NA	TRBV20-1	TRBJ1-5	NA	CSASFRGVGQPQHF	TGCAGTGCTAGTTTCCGAGGAGTCGGTCAGCCCCAGCATTTT
few	TRBV4-3	TRBJ2-4	NA	CASSPGGQSTFSSPLQYF	TGCGCCAGCAGCCCGGGGGGCCAATCAACCTTCTCATCGCCCCTCCAGTACTTC